This TCR beta chain was recovered during a study of shared clonotypes between healthy human individuals. Study-level findings and limits: Expectations were that clonotype sharing among donors would be affected by sequencing depth. A small donor pool kept down the genetic and exposure-history diversity that was represented.

Germline V lookup: CDR1 MNHNY, CDR2 SVGAGI (reference sequence). The CDR3 covers 15 residues. Trimming pared 5 bases from V and 3 bases from J, leaving 13 bases between. This clone has a single count. The antigen is unknown. The authors distributed each subset's genomic DNA evenly over several immunoSEQ plates. Profiled with immunoSEQ multiplex PCR; TCRdb holds only in-frame clones, not every one. The sample lists some 530,000 clones, roughly 80% occurring once. The J gene is TRBJ2-2, the V gene TRBV6-6; perhaps TRBD1 as D (8 bases). Material for sequencing was PBMCs. This receptor was identified in a woman between 40 and 50 years old in good health. Some clones in this sample may be carry-over from other donors' samples. The chain's CDR3 is CASSTTGGDTGELFF. The DNA for the CDR3 is TGTGCCAGCAGTACTACAGGGGGGGACACCGGGGAGCTGTTTTTT.